This T cell receptor beta chain was observed in a study of cytomegalovirus exposure and HLA in healthy donors. This clone was seen a few times. PCR employed 60 Vbeta and 13 Jbeta primers. Sequenced by immunoSEQ multiplex PCR; TCRdb stores in-frame clones only, minus some. The table records roughly 110,000 clones, more than 70% of them present only once. CDR3 size: 13 residues. Germline V gene data show CDR1 as SGHTA and CDR2 as FQGNSA. V lost 4 bases, J lost 4 bases, and 8 bases lay in between. This TCR derives from a young man in good health and CMV-seronegative. Sequencing input: PBMCs. The chain employs TRBV7-2 and TRBJ2-1; the D gene is possibly TRBD2 (5 bases). The CDR3 here is CASSYGRYNEQFF. CDR3 coding DNA: TGTGCCAGCAGCTATGGGAGATACAATGAGCAGTTCTTC.